These 27 T cell receptor beta chains originate from one sample sequenced in a study of early T cells in non-severe SARS-CoV-2 infection. TCRdb recomputed calls from the 5' RACE reads with MiXCR, one row per CDR3 protein. The sample comprises under 85,000 distinct CDR3 sequences, roughly 15% of which are singletons, and 3.5% to 5% rests with the top ten. Sequencing used whole blood, obtained at baseline. The receptors originated from an adult who was a healthcare worker with PCR-confirmed SARS-CoV-2 infection or an uninfected control (not recorded which).

The chain has TRBV5-4 and TRBJ2-7, with D unclear. This CDR3 comprises 12 residues. V lost 0 bases and J lost 4, with 5 bases in between. Germline CDR1 is SGHNT and CDR2 is YYREEE (reference sequence). CDR3: CASSLEWYEQYF. CDR3 nucleotides: TGTGCCAGCAGCTTGGAGTGGTACGAGCAGTACTTC.

Many counts were recorded for this clonotype. The rearrangement links TRBV6-6 to TRBJ2-7, with a tentative D call TRBD1 (6 bases). Trimming pared 6 bases from V and 2 bases from J, leaving 14 bases between. The CDR3 covers 14 residues. The germline CDR1 and CDR2 sequences are MNHNY and SVGAGI (reference sequence). The CDR3 reads CASSLRGPAYEQYF. CDR3 coding DNA: TGTGCCAGCAGCCTCAGGGGACCGGCCTACGAGCAGTACTTC.

This clonotype occurred many times. V usage is TRBV5-5 and J usage is TRBJ2-5; tentatively, D is TRBD1 or TRBD2 (5 bases each). CDR3 length: 14 residues. The V gene's germline CDR1 is SGHKS and CDR2 YYEKEE (reference sequence). Trimming cost V 4 bases and J 3 bases, with 13 bases left between them. CDR3 residues: CASSPIGAKETQYF. CDR3 sequence (DNA): TGTGCCAGCAGCCCGATCGGGGCCAAAGAGACCCAGTACTTC. The variable domain in full, completed from reference TRBV5-5 and TRBJ2-5, reads DAGVTQSPTHLIKTRGQQVTLRCSPISGHKSVSWYQQVLGQGPQFIFQYYEKEERGRGNFPDRFSARQFPNYSSELNVNALLLGDSALYLCASSPIGAKETQYFGPGTRLLVL.

This clonotype was seen a few times. The chain uses TRBV12-3 or TRBV12-4 and TRBJ2-1, with D uncertain. V lost 8 bases to trimming and J lost 9 bases, with 11 bases between them. The CDR3 runs to 11 residues. As DNA, the CDR3 is TGTGCCAGCTCCCGTCTCGGTGAGCAGTTCTTC. It encodes CASSRLGEQFF.

This clonotype was seen at least ten times. This chain uses TRBV20-1 with TRBJ1-1; D is ambiguous. The CDR3 has 13 residues. The germline V gene has CDR1 DFQATT and CDR2 SNEGSKA (reference sequence). Trimming shortened V by 0 bases and J by 0 bases, and 5 bases separated the two germline ends. The CDR3 bases are TGCAGTGCTAGAGATGGTATGAACACTGAAGCTTTCTTT. It encodes CSARDGMNTEAFF.

The V call is TRBV18, the J call TRBJ2-7; D gene ambiguous. Germline V lookup: CDR1 KGHSH, CDR2 LQKENI. V was trimmed by 3 bases and J by 2 bases, leaving 17 bases between them. CDR3 length: 16 residues. The CDR3 region is CASSPGSMAGTYEQYF. CDR3 nucleotide sequence: TGTGCCAGCTCACCGGGAAGTATGGCCGGAACCTACGAGCAGTACTTC.

This clonotype has only a few counts. This chain connects TRBV7-2 to TRBJ1-2, with a weak D call TRBD1 (6 bases). The germline gives CDR1 SGHTA, CDR2 FQGNSA. There are 15 residues in the CDR3. Trimming pared 5 bases from V and 6 bases from J, leaving 19 bases between. The CDR3 nucleotides are TGTGCCAGCAGCACTCTGGGGGGCAGGGGAGATGGCTACACCTTC. Amino acids: CASSTLGGRGDGYTF.

This clonotype was observed a handful of times. The V gene is TRBV4-1, the J gene TRBJ2-2, with 8 bases lining up with TRBD1. This CDR3 comprises 15 residues. J lost 5 bases, V lost 1 base, and 3 bases had no gene match. CDR1 and CDR2 from the germline V gene are MGHRA and YSYEKL. The chain's CDR3 is CASSQGDRRTGELFF. CDR3 nucleotides: TGCGCCAGCAGCCAAGGGGACAGGCGGACCGGGGAGCTGTTTTTT.

This clonotype was observed a few times. This sequence joins TRBV28 and TRBJ2-7; D is ambiguous. CDR3 size: 11 residues. CDR1 MDHEN and CDR2 SYDVKM come from the germline V gene. With 6 bases removed from V and 4 bases from J, the gap between germline ends came to 7 bases. The chain's CDR3 is CASSLRYEQYF. Written as DNA, the CDR3 is TGTGCCAGCAGCCTGAGGTACGAGCAGTACTTC.

V and J are TRBV28 and TRBJ2-4, with D perhaps TRBD2 (5 bases). Looked up from germline, CDR1 is MDHEN and CDR2 is SYDVKM. Trimming took 6 bases from V and 0 from J, leaving 9 bases between them. CDR3 length: 14 amino acids. The CDR3 coding sequence is TGTGCCAGCAGCTCCGGACTAGCCAAAAACATTCAGTACTTC. This encodes CASSSGLAKNIQYF.

The sample holds a few counts of this clonotype. This chain connects TRBV28 to TRBJ2-3, with 7 positions matching TRBD1. Germline loops: CDR1 MDHEN, CDR2 SYDVKM. Trimming took 6 bases from V and 4 from J; bases not matched to a gene: 7. This CDR3 contains 14 residues. The CDR3 sequence: CASRRQGGPDTQYF. The CDR3 DNA reads TGTGCCAGCAGACGACAGGGCGGGCCAGATACGCAGTATTTT.

This chain uses TRBV7-9 with TRBJ1-1, with D tentatively TRBD1 (5 bases). This CDR3 comprises 16 residues. Per the germline V gene, CDR1 is SEHNR and CDR2 is FQNEAQ (reference sequence). Trimming removed 5 bases from V and 0 bases from J, with 16 bases in between. CDR3 coding DNA: TGTGCCAGCAGCCCCCTCGCAGGGACCATGAACACTGAAGCTTTCTTT. This translates into CASSPLAGTMNTEAFF.

This chain joins TRBV11-1 and TRBJ2-3; no clear D. The CDR3 totals 14 residues. Trimming pared 4 bases from V and 1 base from J, leaving 9 bases between. The germline gives CDR1 SGHAT, CDR2 FQDESV (reference sequence). The CDR3 protein is CASSSPGRTDTQYF. The CDR3 region has the DNA TGTGCCAGCAGCTCTCCCGGACGCACAGATACGCAGTATTTT.

This clonotype was observed many times. The DNA of the CDR3 is TGTGCCAGCAGCCCCCCAGGACTAGCGGCACAAGAGACCCAGTACTTC. Protein sequence: CASSPPGLAAQETQYF. The V and J genes are TRBV7-2 and TRBJ2-5, with 10 bases that match TRBD2. CDR3 length: 16 residues. V lost 5 bases, J lost 2 bases, and 8 bases stayed unmatched. Germline V CDR1 and CDR2: SGHTA, FQGNSA.

The CDR3 coding sequence is TGTGCCAGCAGTTCCTCAAGGATGGGCAGGTTCAATGAGCAGTTCTTC. Amino acid sequence: CASSSSRMGRFNEQFF. The chain is built from TRBV28 and TRBJ2-1; D not resolved. This CDR3 region has 16 residues. V was pared by 4 bases and J by 6 bases, with 19 bases between. Germline V gives CDR1 MDHEN, CDR2 SYDVKM.

The chain couples TRBV12-2 to TRBJ1-5; the D call TRBD1 from the table was never checked on the DNA. TRBV12-2 represents a pseudogene. This CDR3 comprises 16 residues. CDR3 nucleotides: TGTGCAAGTCGCCGAGGAAGACAGGGTCCCCATCAGCCCCAGCATTTT. This encodes CASRRGRQGPHQPQHF.

The count of this clonotype is one. The chain links TRBV19 to TRBJ1-2, with a possible D match to TRBD1 (5 bases). With 9 bases removed from V and 4 bases from J, the gap between germline ends came to 18 bases. This CDR3 spans 14 amino acids. From germline, CDR1 is LNHDA and CDR2 SQIVND (reference sequence). CDR3 region: CARKFTGAFYGYTF. The CDR3, as DNA: TGTGCCAGAAAGTTTACAGGAGCCTTCTATGGCTACACCTTC.

This clonotype was seen a handful of times. This sequence joins TRBV7-2 and TRBJ2-1; D gene uncertain. Germline lookup yields CDR1 SGHTA and CDR2 FQGNSA. The CDR3 is made up of 11 amino acids. V lost 5 bases to trimming and J lost 10 bases, with 9 bases between them. Here the CDR3 reads CASSPYGEQFF. The CDR3 DNA reads as TGTGCCAGCAGCCCCTATGGGGAGCAGTTCTTC. The full variable domain, with the rest looked up from reference TRBV7-2 and TRBJ2-1, is GAGVSQSPSNKVTEKGKDVELRCDPISGHTALYWYRQSLGQGLEFLIYFQGNSAPDKSGLPSDRFSAERTGGSVSTLTIQRTQQEDSAVYLCASSPYGEQFFGPGTRLTVL.

The chain has TRBV6-2 or TRBV6-3 and TRBJ2-7; D is unclear. The V and J ends lost 2 bases and 3 bases respectively, with 20 bases between them. The CDR3 runs 17 residues. Germline-derived CDR1 and CDR2 are MNHEY and SVGEGT. Here the CDR3 DNA reads TGTGCCAGCAGTTACAGGTTCCTAGACGTTGCTCTCTACGAGCAGTACTTC. Protein product: CASSYRFLDVALYEQYF.

This clonotype has ten or more counts. This CDR3 is CASSLALAGPGELFF. In nucleotides, the CDR3 is TGCGCCAGCAGCTTGGCATTAGCGGGACCCGGGGAGCTGTTTTTT. This chain links TRBV5-1 with TRBJ2-2, with 8 nucleotides matching TRBD2. The ends lost 0 bases at V and 6 bases at J; junction bases unmatched: 4. Germline V gene data show CDR1 as SGHRS and CDR2 as YFSETQ. The CDR3 totals 15 residues. The whole variable domain, filled in from reference TRBV5-1 and TRBJ2-2, reads KAGVTQTPRYLIKTRGQQVTLSCSPISGHRSVSWYQQTPGQGLQFLFEYFSETQRNKGNFPGRFSGRQFSNSRSEMNVSTLELGDSALYLCASSLALAGPGELFFGEGSRLTVL.

This clonotype was seen many times. The J gene is TRBJ2-2, the V gene TRBV20-1, with D perhaps TRBD2 (6 bases). The CDR3 sequence is 15 residues long. Germline CDR1 and CDR2: DFQATT and SNEGSKA (reference sequence). V lost 1 base to trimming and J lost 7 bases, with 16 bases between them. The CDR3 DNA follows: TGCAGTGCTAGAGTCGCGGGATCAGTGGGCGGGGAGCTGTTTTTT. Protein: CSARVAGSVGGELFF.

This clonotype came up a few times. The CDR3 sequence is CASFFDPNTGELFF. As DNA, the CDR3 is TGCGCCAGCTTTTTTGACCCGAACACCGGGGAGCTGTTTTTT. The chain combines TRBV5-1 with TRBJ2-2; D unresolved. The CDR3 runs to 14 residues. Per germline, CDR1 SGHRS and CDR2 YFSETQ. Trimming shortened V by 7 bases and J by 0 bases, and 10 bases separated the two germline ends.

V is TRBV11-2 and J is TRBJ1-2, with 9 bases lining up with TRBD1. The CDR3 covers 17 residues. Germline V gene data show CDR1 as SGHAT and CDR2 as FQNNGV. J gave up 6 bases and V 5 bases, and 16 bases lay outside the gene matches. For the CDR3, the DNA is TGTGCCAGCAGCCACTCCACTGGGACAGGGCGGCATGATGGCTACACCTTC. This codes for CASSHSTGTGRHDGYTF.

This clonotype was recorded at least ten times. V is TRBV5-1 and J is TRBJ2-2, with TRBD1 matching over 7 bases. Germline V CDR1 and CDR2: SGHRS, YFSETQ. The CDR3 consists of 14 residues. The junction had 10 bases not matched to a gene; V was cut back by 4 bases and J by 10 bases. The CDR3 DNA follows: TGCGCCAGCAGCAGACGACAGGGAATGGAGGAGCTGTTTTTT. Protein: CASSRRQGMEELFF. The full variable domain, in which reference TRBV5-1 and TRBJ2-2 provide the parts outside the CDR3, is KAGVTQTPRYLIKTRGQQVTLSCSPISGHRSVSWYQQTPGQGLQFLFEYFSETQRNKGNFPGRFSGRQFSNSRSEMNVSTLELGDSALYLCASSRRQGMEELFFGEGSRLTVL.

This chain joins TRBV5-6 and TRBJ2-5; D remains ambiguous. Germline V gene lookup returns CDR1 SGHDT and CDR2 YYEEEE. Deletions cut 4 bases from V and 3 bases from J, with 13 bases between. This CDR3 is built from 14 residues. The CDR3 DNA reads as TGTGCCAGCAGCGCCAGATACAGAGAAGAGACCCAGTACTTC. The encoded protein is CASSARYREETQYF.

This clonotype was counted between two and nine times. The chain joins TRBV24-1 to TRBJ2-1; 11 bases align to TRBD2. In germline, CDR1 is KGHDR, CDR2 SFDVKD. J lost 0 bases, V lost 2 bases, and 14 bases had no gene match. The CDR3 loop spans 21 amino acids. Here the CDR3 reads CATSDSFAGLAEGSSYNEQFF. The CDR3 DNA follows: TGTGCCACCAGTGATTCCTTCGCGGGACTAGCGGAAGGAAGCTCCTACAATGAGCAGTTCTTC.

This clonotype was seen only a few times. The V call is TRBV20-1, the J call TRBJ2-1; 11 bases agree with TRBD2. In germline, CDR1 is DFQATT, CDR2 SNEGSKA (reference sequence). The ends lost 2 bases at V and 0 bases at J; junction bases unmatched: 3. The CDR3 has 16 residues. CDR3 in DNA: TGCAGTGCTAGAACAACTAGCGGGAGCTCCTACAATGAGCAGTTCTTC. Translation gives CSARTTSGSSYNEQFF.